This T cell receptor beta chain was captured by sequencing in a study of shared T cell receptors in the human thymus. The method was immunoSEQ multiplex PCR; TCRdb's version includes in-frame clones alone and lacks a portion of them. The sample includes roughly 550,000 clones, 78% of them seen just once. These data also featured in a second study, about human thymus T cells. From that paper: Finnish infants who were healthy and having corrective surgery for congenital heart defects made up the donors. The study used thymus tissue resected during corrective heart surgery. Related reports documented highly overlapping thymic repertoires among unrelated individuals.

The sequencing input was thymocytes. The sequence came from a boy in the first two years of life with a congenital heart defect.

For the CDR3, the DNA is TGTGCCAGCAGTTTATTTGGTGGCGGGAGGGCCTCTGGGGCCAACGTCCTGACTTTC. Residues: CASSLFGGGRASGANVLTF. The chain combines TRBV27 with TRBJ2-6; the match to TRBD2 covers 9 bases. Germline CDR1 is MNHEY and CDR2 is SMNVEV (reference sequence). V gave up 1 base and J gave up 0 bases; unmatched junction bases: 7. This CDR3 is built from 19 residues.